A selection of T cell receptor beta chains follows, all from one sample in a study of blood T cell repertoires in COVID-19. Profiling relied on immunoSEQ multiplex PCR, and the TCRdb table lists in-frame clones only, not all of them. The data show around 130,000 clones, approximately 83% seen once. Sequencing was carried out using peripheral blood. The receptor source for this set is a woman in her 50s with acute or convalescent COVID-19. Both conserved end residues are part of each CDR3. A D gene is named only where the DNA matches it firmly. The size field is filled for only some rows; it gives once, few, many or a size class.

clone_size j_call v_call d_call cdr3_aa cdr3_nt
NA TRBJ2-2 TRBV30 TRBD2 CAWRTSANTGELFF TGTGCCTGGAGGACTAGCGCGAACACCGGGGAGCTGTTTTTT
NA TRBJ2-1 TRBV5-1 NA CASSLAAGDEQFF TGCGCCAGCAGCTTGGCCGCAGGGGATGAGCAGTTCTTC
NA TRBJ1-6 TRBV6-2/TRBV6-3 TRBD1 CASSPDRTGGDSPLHF TGTGCCAGCAGCCCTGATAGGACAGGGGGCGATTCACCCCTCCACTTT
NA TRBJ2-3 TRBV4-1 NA CASSQEPAGARVNTQYF TGCGCCAGCAGCCAAGAGCCTGCGGGGGCCCGCGTGAATACGCAGTATTTT
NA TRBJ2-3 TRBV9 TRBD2 CASSVGLAGVSRTDTQYF TGTGCCAGCAGCGTAGGACTAGCGGGGGTTTCACGTACAGATACGCAGTATTTT
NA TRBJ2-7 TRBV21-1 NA CASSKEVGTSGQSSYEQYF TGTGCCAGCAGCAAAGAGGTTGGGACTAGCGGACAAAGCTCCTACGAGCAGTACTTC
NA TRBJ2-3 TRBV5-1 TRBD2 CASSSELAGGADTQYF TGCGCCAGCAGCTCAGAACTAGCGGGGGGGGCAGATACGCAGTATTTT
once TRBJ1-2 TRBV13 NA CASSPTSGGANYGYTF TGTGCCAGCAGCCCAACGTCTGGGGGCGCAAACTATGGCTACACCTTC
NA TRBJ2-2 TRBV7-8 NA CASSYITGELFF TGTGCCAGCAGCTACATCACCGGGGAGCTGTTTTTT
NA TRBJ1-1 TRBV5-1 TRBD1 CASSLDRGWGEAFF TGCGCCAGCAGCTTGGACAGGGGTTGGGGCGAAGCTTTCTTT
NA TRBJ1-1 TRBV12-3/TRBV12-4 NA CASTSLANTEAFF TGTGCCAGCACGTCTTTGGCGAACACTGAAGCTTTCTTT
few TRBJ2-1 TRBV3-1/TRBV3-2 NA CASSQVSGNEQFF TGTGCCAGCAGCCAGGTTTCGGGGAATGAGCAGTTCTTC
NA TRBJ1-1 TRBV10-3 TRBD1 CAISSTGDNTEAFF TGTGCCATCAGTTCCACAGGGGATAACACTGAAGCTTTCTTT
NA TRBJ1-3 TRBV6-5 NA CASSRDGISGNTIYF TGTGCCAGCAGTAGAGACGGGATCTCTGGAAACACCATATATTTT
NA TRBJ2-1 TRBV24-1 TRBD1 CATSDLGTGEGFYGEQFF TGTGCCACCAGTGATTTAGGGACAGGGGAAGGTTTTTATGGTGAGCAGTTCTTC
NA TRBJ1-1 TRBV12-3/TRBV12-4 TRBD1 CASSIRQGGSAFF TGTGCCAGCAGTATTCGACAGGGGGGGTCGGCTTTCTTT
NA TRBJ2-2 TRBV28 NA CASSRQSGFGELFF TGTGCCAGCAGTCGCCAGTCGGGTTTCGGGGAGCTGTTTTTT
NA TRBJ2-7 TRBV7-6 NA CASSFARASYEQYF TGTGCCAGCAGCTTCGCGAGGGCCTCCTACGAGCAGTACTTC
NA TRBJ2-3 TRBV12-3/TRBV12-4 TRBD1 CACKRQGDTQYF TGTGCCTGCAAGAGACAGGGGGATACGCAGTATTTT
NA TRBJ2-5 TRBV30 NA CAWRHNQGRAETQYF TGTGCCTGGAGGCACAACCAGGGTCGTGCAGAGACCCAGTACTTC
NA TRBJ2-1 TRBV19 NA CASSIGWANEQFF TGTGCCAGTAGTATCGGTTGGGCTAATGAGCAGTTCTTC
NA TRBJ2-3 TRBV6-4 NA CASSDVAGKVTQYF TGTGCCAGCAGTGACGTCGCAGGGAAGGTAACGCAGTATTTT
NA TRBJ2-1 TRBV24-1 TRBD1 CATSDRQGVTYNEQFF TGTGCCACCAGTGACAGACAGGGGGTTACCTACAATGAGCAGTTCTTC
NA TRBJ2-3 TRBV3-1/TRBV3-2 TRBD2 CASSPQTSGGYLLRDTQYF TGTGCCAGCAGCCCCCAGACTAGCGGCGGCTACCTTTTGAGGGATACGCAGTATTTT
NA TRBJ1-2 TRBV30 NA CALPVAYGYTF TGTGCCCTTCCGGTAGCTTATGGCTACACCTTC
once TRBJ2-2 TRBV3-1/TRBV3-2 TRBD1 CASSQRVPGQGARTGELFF TGTGCCAGCAGCCAAAGGGTCCCGGGACAGGGGGCTCGGACCGGGGAGCTGTTTTTT
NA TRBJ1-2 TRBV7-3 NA CAIKAGNYGYTF TGTGCCATCAAGGCGGGCAACTATGGCTACACCTTC
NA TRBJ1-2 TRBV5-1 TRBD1 CASSLPDRADGGYTF TGCGCCAGCAGCTTGCCCGACAGGGCTGATGGTGGCTACACCTTC
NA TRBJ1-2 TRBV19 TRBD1 CASSMGTANYGYTF TGTGCCAGTAGTATGGGGACAGCAAACTATGGCTACACCTTC
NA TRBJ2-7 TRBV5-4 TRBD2 CASSLSGSGVYEQYF TGTGCCAGCAGCTTAAGTGGTAGCGGGGTCTACGAGCAGTACTTC
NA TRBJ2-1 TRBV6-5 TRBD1 CASINRGSYNEQFF TGTGCCAGCATCAACAGGGGGTCCTACAATGAGCAGTTCTTC
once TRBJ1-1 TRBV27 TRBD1 CASSLARDRDTEAFF TGTGCCAGCAGTTTAGCTCGGGACAGGGACACTGAAGCTTTCTTT
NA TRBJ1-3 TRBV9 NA CASSVDRISGNTIYF TGTGCCAGCAGCGTAGACAGGATCTCTGGAAACACCATATATTTT
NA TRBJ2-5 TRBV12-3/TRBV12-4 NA CASSVSETQYF TGTGCCAGCAGTGTCTCCGAGACCCAGTACTTC
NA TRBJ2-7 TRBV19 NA CASSIGLAGAYEQYF TGTGCCAGTAGTATAGGTCTCGCAGGCGCCTACGAGCAGTACTTC
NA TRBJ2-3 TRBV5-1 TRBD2 CASRSAPAGGTDTQYF TGCGCCAGCAGATCCGCCCCAGCGGGGGGGACAGATACGCAGTATTTT
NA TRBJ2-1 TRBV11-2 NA CASSLIGLSFNEQFF TGTGCCAGCAGCTTGATAGGACTTAGTTTCAATGAGCAGTTCTTC
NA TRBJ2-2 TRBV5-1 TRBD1 CASSVGTGGYMTGELFF TGCGCCAGCAGCGTAGGGACAGGGGGTTACATGACCGGGGAGCTGTTTTTT
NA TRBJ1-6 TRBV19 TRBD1 CASSGQAWDSPLHF TGTGCCAGTAGTGGACAGGCGTGGGATTCACCCCTCCACTTT
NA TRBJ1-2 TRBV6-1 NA CASSEPFMDGGYTF TGTGCCAGCAGTGAACCTTTCATGGACGGCGGGTACACCTTC
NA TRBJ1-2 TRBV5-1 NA CASSLDGQGLYYGYTF TGCGCCAGCAGCTTGGATGGCCAGGGGCTTTACTATGGCTACACCTTC
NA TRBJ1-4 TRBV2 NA CASRARGNEKLFF TGTGCCAGCAGGGCCAGGGGCAATGAAAAACTGTTTTTT
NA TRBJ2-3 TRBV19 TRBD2 CASSIPRGGLDTQYF TGTGCCAGTAGTATCCCGCGGGGGGGACTAGATACGCAGTATTTT
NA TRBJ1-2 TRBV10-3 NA CAISLTGSEGYTF TGTGCCATCAGCCTCACAGGGTCAGAGGGCTACACCTTC
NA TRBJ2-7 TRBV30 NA CAWSVHGEQYF TGTGCCTGGAGTGTACATGGCGAGCAGTACTTC
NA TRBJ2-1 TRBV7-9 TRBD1 CASSHYRGSPYNEQFF TGTGCCAGCAGTCACTACAGGGGGTCCCCCTACAATGAGCAGTTCTTC
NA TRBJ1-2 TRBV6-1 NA CASSENSNYGYTF TGTGCCAGCAGTGAAAACTCTAACTATGGCTACACCTTC
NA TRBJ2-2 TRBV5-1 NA CASSLSTGSGELFF TGCGCCAGCAGCTTGAGCACGGGGTCCGGGGAGCTGTTTTTT
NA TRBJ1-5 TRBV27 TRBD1 CASGPGTGDYSNQPQHF TGTGCCAGCGGACCCGGGACAGGGGACTATAGCAATCAGCCCCAGCATTTT
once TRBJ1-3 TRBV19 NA CASSIWARISGNTIYF TGTGCCAGTAGTATTTGGGCAAGAATTTCTGGAAACACCATATATTTT
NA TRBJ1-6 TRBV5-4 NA CASSLTGRGASPLHF TGTGCCAGCAGCTTAACTGGGCGTGGGGCTTCACCCCTCCACTTT
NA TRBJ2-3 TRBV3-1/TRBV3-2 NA CASSRRGGGYTDTQYF TGTGCCAGCAGCCGAAGGGGTGGGGGGTACACAGATACGCAGTATTTT
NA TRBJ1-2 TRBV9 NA CASSVTGVYGYTF TGTGCCAGCAGCGTAACCGGGGTGTATGGCTACACCTTC
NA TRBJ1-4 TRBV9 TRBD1 CASSVGGTVLNEKLFF TGTGCCAGCAGCGTAGGGGGGACAGTCTTGAATGAAAAACTGTTTTTT
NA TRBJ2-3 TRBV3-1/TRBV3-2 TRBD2 CASSRRAGGTDTQYF TGTGCCAGCAGCCGACGTGCGGGGGGCACAGATACGCAGTATTTT